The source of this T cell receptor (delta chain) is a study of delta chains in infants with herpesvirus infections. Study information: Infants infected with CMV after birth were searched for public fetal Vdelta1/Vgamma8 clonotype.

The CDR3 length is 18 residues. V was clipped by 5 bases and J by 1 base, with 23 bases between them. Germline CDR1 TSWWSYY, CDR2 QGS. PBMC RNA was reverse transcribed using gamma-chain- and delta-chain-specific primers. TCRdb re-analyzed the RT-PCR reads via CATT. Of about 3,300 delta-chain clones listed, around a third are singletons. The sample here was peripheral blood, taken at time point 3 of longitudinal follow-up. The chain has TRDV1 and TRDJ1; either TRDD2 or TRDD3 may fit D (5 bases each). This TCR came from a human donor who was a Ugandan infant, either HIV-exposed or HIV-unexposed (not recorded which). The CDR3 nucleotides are TGTGCTCTTGGGTCCTTGCCTTCTGTACTGGCCTGCACCGATAAACTCATCTTT. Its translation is CALGSLPSVLACTDKLIF.